This entry lists 9 T cell receptor beta chains sequenced from one sample in a study of T cells in Graves' hyperthyroidism and ophthalmopathy (dated by TCRdb to the late 2010s). The library was obtained by multiplex PCR. Sequencing relied on an Illumina HiSeq 2000. TCR beta CDR3 regions were amplified from RNA transcripts. For the first round of RT-PCR on the TCR CDR3, the HTBI primer set was used together with the Qiagen OneStep RT-PCR kit. Through fastp at Q25 and MiXCR, TCRdb rebuilt clones from the public reads, retaining in-frame beta chains. Each entry merges the rows of one CDR3 protein and shows their most common DNA and genes. This sample has about 690,000 distinct CDR3 sequences in its table, and 17% of those were observed once. Of the sample, 15% is held by the ten largest clones. Sequenced sample: blood. Every receptor here comes from a man aged 45 to 65 with Graves' hyperthyroidism.

This clonotype has a handful of counts. The chain employs TRBV4-3 and TRBJ1-4; D not certain. Germline CDR1 and CDR2: LGHNA and YSLEER. The V end lost 0 bases, the J end lost 1 base, and 9 bases lay between the germline ends. The CDR3 loop spans 16 amino acids. This CDR3 is CASSQDLPGTNEKLFF. The CDR3 nucleotides are TGCGCCAGCAGCCAAGACCTTCCGGGAACTAATGAAAAACTGTTTTTT.

The rearrangement links TRBV12-5 to TRBJ2-5; a weak D match, TRBD2 (5 bases). Germline CDR1 and CDR2: LGHNT and FRNRAP. The CDR3 sequence is 17 residues long. The V and J ends lost 1 base and 4 bases respectively, with 19 bases between them. The CDR3 nucleotides are TGTGCTAGTGGTTTGGCGCCCGGACCAAGACGGGGAGAGACCCAGTACTTC. Its translation: CASGLAPGPRRGETQYF.

This clonotype was observed at least ten times. The genes are TRBV11-2 and TRBJ2-6, with TRBD1 matching 9 bases. The J segment lost 4 bases and the V segment lost 5 bases, leaving 12 bases of the junction unmatched. CDR1 is SGHAT, CDR2 FQNNGV, per germline. This CDR3 comprises 18 residues. CDR3 loop: CASSGLRDRVAGANVLTF. As DNA, the CDR3 is TGTGCCAGCAGCGGACTCCGGGACAGGGTAGCCGGGGCCAACGTCCTGACTTTC.

This clonotype occurred many times. J is TRBJ2-7 and V is TRBV20-1; tentative D call: TRBD2 (5 bases). Germline V gene data show CDR1 as DFQATT and CDR2 as SNEGSKA (reference sequence). V lost 1 base to trimming and J lost 0 bases, with 16 bases between them. The CDR3 loop spans 16 amino acids. The CDR3, as DNA: TGCAGTGCTAGAGTGATGACTATGGGCGCCTCCTACGAGCAGTACTTC. It yields the protein CSARVMTMGASYEQYF.

The chain is built from TRBV7-3 and TRBJ2-1; 8 nucleotides align to TRBD2. Trimming removed 5 bases from V and 1 base from J; junction bases left unmatched: 10. Germline V gene lookup returns CDR1 SGHTA and CDR2 FQGTGA. The CDR3 totals 17 residues. The CDR3 nucleotides are TGTGCCAGCAGCCTGCAGAGCGGGAGTTTATCCTACAATGAGCAGTTCTTC. Protein: CASSLQSGSLSYNEQFF. Using reference TRBV7-3 and TRBJ2-1 for the parts outside the CDR3, the full variable domain is GAGVSQTPSNKVTEKGKYVELRCDPISGHTALYWYRQSLGQGPEFLIYFQGTGAADDSGLPNDRFFAVRPEGSVSTLKIQRTERGDSAVYLCASSLQSGSLSYNEQFFGPGTRLTVL.

The chain carries TRBV5-6 and TRBJ2-5; 7 bases are shared with TRBD1. CDR1 is SGHDT and CDR2 is YYEEEE in the germline V gene. CDR3 length equals 15 residues. The V segment lost 5 bases and the J segment 2 bases; nucleotides outside the gene matches: 9. CDR3 sequence: CASRRTGERQETQYF. Here the CDR3 DNA reads TGTGCCAGCAGGAGGACAGGCGAACGTCAAGAGACCCAGTACTTC.

This clonotype was recorded at least ten times. The chain combines TRBV27 with TRBJ1-2; no definite D call. Germline V gene lookup returns CDR1 MNHEY and CDR2 SMNVEV (reference sequence). This CDR3 region has 14 residues. With 3 bases removed from V and 7 bases from J, the gap between germline ends came to 15 bases. The CDR3 DNA is TGTGCCAGCAGTTTCGAGGGCCCCTTCTCTGGCTACACCTTC. It specifies CASSFEGPFSGYTF.

This clonotype was detected many times. The V call is TRBV15, the J call TRBJ1-1; no clear D. Germline V gives CDR1 LNHNV, CDR2 YYDKDF (reference sequence). V lost 1 base and J lost 0, with 12 bases in between. The CDR3 extends over 16 amino acids. CDR3 coding DNA: TGTGCCACCAGCAGAGGAACGCGGAGCATGAACACTGAAGCTTTCTTT. Translation: CATSRGTRSMNTEAFF. The full variable domain, rest sourced from reference TRBV15 and TRBJ1-1, is DAMVIQNPRYQVTQFGKPVTLSCSQTLNHNVMYWYQQKSSQAPKLLFHYYDKDFNNEADTPDNFQSRRPNTSFCFLDIRSPGLGDTAMYLCATSRGTRSMNTEAFFGQGTRLTVV.

This clonotype came up a few times. The gene calls are TRBV5-6 and TRBJ2-3; no definite D call. V was shortened by 1 base and J by 4 bases, with 10 bases between the two germline ends. The CDR3 spans 14 residues. Germline CDR1 and CDR2: SGHDT and YYEEEE. DNA for the CDR3: TGTGCCAGCAGCTTGCAGAAGGGATCAGATACGCAGTATTTT. It yields the protein CASSLQKGSDTQYF.